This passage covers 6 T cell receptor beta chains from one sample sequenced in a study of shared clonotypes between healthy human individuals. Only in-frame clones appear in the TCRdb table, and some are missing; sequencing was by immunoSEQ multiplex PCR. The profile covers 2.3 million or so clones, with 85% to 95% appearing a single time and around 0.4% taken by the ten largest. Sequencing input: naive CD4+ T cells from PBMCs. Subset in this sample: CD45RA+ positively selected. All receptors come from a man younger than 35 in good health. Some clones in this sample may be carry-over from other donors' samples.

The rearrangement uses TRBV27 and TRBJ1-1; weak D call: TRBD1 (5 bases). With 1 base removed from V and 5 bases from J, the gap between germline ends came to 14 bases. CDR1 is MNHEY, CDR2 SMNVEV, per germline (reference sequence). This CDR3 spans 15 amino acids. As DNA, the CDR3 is TGTGCCAGCAGTTTATGGGCGGGGCGAGGGACTGAAGCTTTCTTT. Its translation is CASSLWAGRGTEAFF.

The CDR3, as DNA: TGTGCCATCAGTGACCTAGCGGCCAGGGGGACCCAGTACTTC. This translates into CAISDLAARGTQYF. The rearrangement uses TRBV10-3 and TRBJ2-5; TRBD2 might be the D (7 bases). The CDR3 is made up of 14 amino acids. The germline V gene has CDR1 ENHRY and CDR2 SYGVKD. V was pared by 3 bases and J by 7 bases, with 15 bases between.

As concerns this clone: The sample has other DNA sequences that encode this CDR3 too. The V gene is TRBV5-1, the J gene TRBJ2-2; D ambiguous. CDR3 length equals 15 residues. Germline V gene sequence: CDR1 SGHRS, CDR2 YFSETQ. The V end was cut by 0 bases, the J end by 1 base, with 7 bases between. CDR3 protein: CASSLALQNTGELFF. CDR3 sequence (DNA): TGCGCCAGCAGCTTGGCCCTCCAGAACACCGGGGAGCTGTTTTTT.

CDR3 loop: CASSYSGTRGLSRQQFF. For the CDR3, the DNA is TGTGCCAGCAGCTACTCCGGGACTAGAGGCCTGAGTAGGCAGCAGTTCTTC. This sequence joins TRBV7-9 and TRBJ2-1; 8 bases align to TRBD2. The V gene end was trimmed by 4 bases and the J gene end by 11 bases; junction bases not matched to a gene: 19. CDR1 and CDR2 from the germline V gene are SEHNR and FQNEAQ (reference sequence). The CDR3 covers 17 residues.

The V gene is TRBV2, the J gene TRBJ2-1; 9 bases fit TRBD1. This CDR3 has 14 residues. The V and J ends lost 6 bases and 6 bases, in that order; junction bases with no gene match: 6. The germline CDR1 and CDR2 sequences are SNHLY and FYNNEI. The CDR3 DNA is TGTGCCAGCAGCCCTCAGACAGGGGGCAATGAGCAGTTCTTC. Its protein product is CASSPQTGGNEQFF.

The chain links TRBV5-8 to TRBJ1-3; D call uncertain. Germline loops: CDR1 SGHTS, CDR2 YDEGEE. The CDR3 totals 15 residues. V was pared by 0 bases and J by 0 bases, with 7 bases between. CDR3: CASSLGHNSGNTIYF. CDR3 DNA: TGTGCCAGCAGCTTGGGGCATAACTCTGGAAACACCATATATTTT.